The 30 T cell receptor beta chains presented below share a single source sample, sequenced in a study of CD8+ T cells in alopecia areata. Treatment here: oral pan-JAK inhibitor, 5-10 mg twice daily. Researchers took lesional scalp punch biopsies and peripheral blood from people who were alopecia areata patients. Extracted RNA was reverse transcribed, and the resulting cDNA served as sequencing template. Clones were read by immunoSEQ multiplex PCR, and TCRdb kept only the in-frame ones, dropping some. The sample has thousands of clones; around three fifths are singletons. The material was skin, obtained at approximately week 31, from a patient treated with tofacitinib. These receptors all stem from a human donor with alopecia areata.

Concerning this clone itself: No conserved phenylalanine or tryptophan ends this CDR3, so it is likely a read error. The J gene is TRBJ1-4, the V gene TRBV6-5; D call uncertain. The CDR3 is 13 amino acids. Germline assignment: CDR1 MNHEY and CDR2 SVGAGI. Trimming removed 2 bases at V and 7 bases at J, with 8 bases between. CDR3 nucleotides: TGTGCCAGCAGTTACCTGGCAGCTGAAAAACTGTTTCTT. Translation: CASSYLAAEKLFL.

The rearrangement links TRBV6-5 to TRBJ1-5; 8 bases are shared with TRBD1. Per the germline V gene, CDR1 is MNHEY and CDR2 is SVGAGI. Trimming removed 4 bases from V and 2 bases from J; junction bases left unmatched: 4. This CDR3 spans 15 amino acids. The CDR3: CASSFPGQGNQPQHF. The CDR3 region has the DNA TGTGCCAGCAGTTTTCCGGGACAGGGCAATCAGCCCCAGCATTTT.

This clone was found a few times. The J gene is TRBJ2-2, the V gene TRBV10-2; 7 positions agree with TRBD2. This CDR3 is 14 amino acids long. CDR1 and CDR2 from the germline V gene are WSHSY and SAAADI. After removal of 6 bases from V and 4 bases from J, the junction contained 5 bases not matched to a gene. CDR3 residues: CASRSWEGTGELFF. CDR3 nucleotide sequence: TGCGCCAGCAGATCTTGGGAGGGCACCGGGGAGCTGTTTTTT.

V gene TRBV9 combines with J gene TRBJ2-3; 11 bases map to TRBD2. Trimming at V came to 0 bases and at J to 6 bases, leaving 9 bases not matched to a gene. Germline V CDR1 and CDR2: SGDLS, YYNGEE. This CDR3 region has 17 residues. The CDR3 DNA is TGTGCCAGCAGCGTAGGAAGTAGCGGGAGGGCCCCGGATACGCAGTATTTT. Protein sequence: CASSVGSSGRAPDTQYF.

This clone showed up just once. Other DNA sequences within the sample encode an identical CDR3. This rearrangement joins TRBV4-1 to TRBJ2-6, with 7 positions matching TRBD1. This CDR3 spans 19 amino acids. V shed 3 bases and J 0 bases; nucleotides not matched to a gene: 11. Germline CDR1 reads MGHRA; CDR2 reads YSYEKL. The CDR3 loop reads CASSQGRGQQRSGANVLTF. The CDR3 DNA follows: TGCGCCAGCAGCCAGGGTAGGGGACAGCAACGCTCTGGGGCCAACGTCCTGACTTTC.

The V and J genes are TRBV6-5 and TRBJ2-7; D is perhaps TRBD1 (5 bases). In germline, CDR1 is MNHEY, CDR2 SVGAGI. The CDR3 has 14 residues. Trimming left V 3 bases short and J 4 bases short, with 13 bases between. The CDR3 is CASSYDSLRYEQYF. The CDR3 DNA is TGTGCCAGCAGTTATGACAGCCTTCGTTACGAGCAGTACTTC.

The genes are TRBV19 and TRBJ2-1; the match to TRBD2 covers 11 bases. The trim removed 1 base at V and 7 bases at J, leaving 9 bases unmatched. The germline V gene encodes CDR1 LNHDA and CDR2 SQIVND (reference sequence). The length of the CDR3 is 17 residues. DNA for the CDR3: TGTGCCAGTAGTATAGTGTGGGGGACTAGCGGAGTTAATGAGCAGTTCTTC. It codes for CASSIVWGTSGVNEQFF.

J is TRBJ2-7 and V is TRBV28; tentative D call: TRBD2 (7 bases). The CDR3 is made up of 15 amino acids. Germline V gene sequence: CDR1 MDHEN, CDR2 SYDVKM. V lost 3 bases and J 2 bases, leaving 14 bases between the germline ends. Here the CDR3 reads CASSLGAGAPYEQYF. The CDR3 DNA sequence: TGTGCCAGCAGTTTGGGGGCGGGGGCCCCCTACGAGCAGTACTTC.

A few counts support this clone. The chain links TRBV14 to TRBJ2-7; no firm D call. V was trimmed by 1 base and J by 2 bases, leaving 18 bases between them. There are 17 residues in the CDR3. Germline loops: CDR1 SGHDN, CDR2 FVKESK. CDR3 protein: CASSQGWTPRVPYEQYF. The CDR3 bases are TGTGCCAGCAGCCAAGGTTGGACCCCCCGAGTCCCCTACGAGCAGTACTTC.

J is TRBJ2-3 and V is TRBV6-6, with 12 nucleotides matching TRBD2. Germline trimming cut 5 bases from V and 6 bases from J; bases unmatched to any gene: 9. CDR1 and CDR2 (germline): MNHNY, SVGAGI (reference sequence). The CDR3 runs 16 residues. CDR3 sequence: CASSTGTSGSPDTQYF. DNA of the CDR3: TGTGCCAGCAGTACCGGGACTAGCGGGTCCCCCGATACGCAGTATTTT.

By frequency in the sample, this clone is medium-sized (0.01 to 0.1%). The chain joins TRBV5-1 to TRBJ2-5, with D perhaps TRBD1 or TRBD2 (5 bases each). Trimming took 0 bases from V and 4 from J, leaving 13 bases between them. The CDR3 is 15 residues long. The germline V gene encodes CDR1 SGHRS and CDR2 YFSETQ. Here the CDR3 reads CASSLGDGGGETQYF. The CDR3, as DNA: TGCGCCAGCAGCTTGGGGGACGGCGGCGGAGAGACCCAGTACTTC.

This clone was seen more than once but under ten times. The J gene is TRBJ1-3, the V gene TRBV29-1; 7 nucleotides line up with TRBD1. CDR3 length: 17 amino acids. V lost 7 bases and J lost 0; bases outside the gene matches: 15. The germline V gene encodes CDR1 SQVTM and CDR2 ANQGSEA. CDR3 DNA: TGCAGCGCGAGGGGTGAGGGGGCTAAGGGCTCTGGAAACACCATATATTTT. It codes for CSARGEGAKGSGNTIYF.

This clone was observed a few times. V usage is TRBV7-9 and J usage is TRBJ1-2; D might be TRBD1 (6 bases). Germline V CDR1 and CDR2: SEHNR, FQNEAQ (reference sequence). Trimming stripped 5 bases from V and 2 bases from J, with 15 bases between. The CDR3 extends over 15 amino acids. CDR3 loop: CASSPGDNLNYGYTF. DNA of the CDR3: TGTGCCAGCAGCCCAGGGGACAACTTAAACTATGGCTACACCTTC.

This clone was counted only a few times. The chain is built from TRBV29-1 and TRBJ2-7, with 7 bases aligning to TRBD2. Germline V CDR1 and CDR2: SQVTM, ANQGSEA. The CDR3 contains 13 residues. V shed 3 bases, J shed 6 bases, and the junction held 8 bases outside the gene matches. CDR3 amino acids: CSVDGSGAREQYF. DNA of the CDR3: TGCAGCGTTGACGGGAGCGGGGCCCGCGAGCAGTACTTC.

The chain employs TRBV7-3 and TRBJ1-5; possibly TRBD1 for D (6 bases). The CDR3 has 14 residues. Trimming took off 2 bases at V and 1 base at J, with 6 bases between the two ends. CDR1 is SGHTA, CDR2 FQGTGA, per germline. The CDR3, as DNA: TGTGCCAGCAGCTTACAGGGGAGCAATCAGCCCCAGCATTTT. As protein: CASSLQGSNQPQHF. The full variable domain, in which reference TRBV7-3 and TRBJ1-5 provide the parts outside the CDR3, is GAGVSQTPSNKVTEKGKYVELRCDPISGHTALYWYRQSLGQGPEFLIYFQGTGAADDSGLPNDRFFAVRPEGSVSTLKIQRTERGDSAVYLCASSLQGSNQPQHFGDGTRLSIL.

The chain joins TRBV7-9 to TRBJ2-7; weak D call: TRBD2 (6 bases). This CDR3 region has 15 residues. Trimming took off 3 bases at V and 2 bases at J, with 14 bases between the two ends. CDR1 and CDR2 from the germline V gene are SEHNR and FQNEAQ (reference sequence). The DNA for the CDR3 is TGTGCCAGCAGCTTTGTGGGGGGAGGCACCTACGAGCAGTACTTC. Translated, it gives CASSFVGGGTYEQYF.

By share, this clone counts as large (0.1 to 1%). The CDR3 reads CASSMDRGQPQHF. The DNA for the CDR3 is TGCGCCAGCAGTATGGACAGGGGACAGCCCCAGCATTTT. J is TRBJ1-5 and V is TRBV10-1; TRBD1 matches at 9 bases. The CDR3 is made up of 13 amino acids. Germline assignment: CDR1 WNHNN and CDR2 SYGVQD (reference sequence). The ends lost 5 bases at V and 7 bases at J; junction bases unmatched: 3.

The chain carries TRBV4-1 and TRBJ1-4, with a possible D match to TRBD1 (5 bases). Between the trimmed V and J ends, which lost 4 bases and 4 bases, there was a span of 22 bases. CDR1 is MGHRA and CDR2 is YSYEKL in the germline V gene. The CDR3 sequence is 18 residues long. In nucleotides, the CDR3 is TGCGCCAGCAGCCCCCGACACCCGTCGGGGGTCTTTAATGAAAAACTGTTTTTT. Translation gives CASSPRHPSGVFNEKLFF.

The rearrangement links TRBV7-9 to TRBJ2-7; 7 positions agree with TRBD2. The J segment lost 2 bases and the V segment lost 1 base, leaving 2 bases of the junction unmatched. The CDR3 totals 14 residues. In germline, CDR1 is SEHNR, CDR2 FQNEAQ (reference sequence). CDR3 DNA sequence: TGTGCCAGCAGCTTAGACGGGAGGCCCTACGAGCAGTACTTC. It yields the protein CASSLDGRPYEQYF.

This clone was seen more than once but under ten times. The V and J genes are TRBV5-1 and TRBJ2-1, with 13 bases matching TRBD2. Trimming cost V 7 bases and J 5 bases; bases outside gene matches: 6. This CDR3 is built from 15 residues. Germline-derived CDR1 and CDR2 are SGHRS and YFSETQ. The CDR3 protein is CASRTSGGGDNEQFF. CDR3 nucleotide sequence: TGCGCCAGCCGGACTAGCGGGGGCGGGGACAATGAGCAGTTCTTC.

This rearrangement joins TRBV4-2 to TRBJ2-3; a weak D match, TRBD2 (6 bases). The ends were cut back, 1 base at V and 4 bases at J, with 9 bases in the middle. The length of the CDR3 is 14 residues. CDR1 LGHNA and CDR2 YNFKEQ come from the germline V gene. The CDR3 here is CASSQGLEADTQYF. The DNA of the CDR3 is TGTGCCAGCAGCCAAGGACTAGAAGCAGATACGCAGTATTTT.

J is TRBJ2-4 and V is TRBV4-1; TRBD1 agrees at 9 bases. V was pared by 1 base and J by 2 bases, with 3 bases of the junction left unmatched. This CDR3 comprises 16 residues. Germline assignment: CDR1 MGHRA and CDR2 YSYEKL. The CDR3 DNA reads as TGCGCCAGCAGCCAAGTTAACAGGGGGCCCAAAAACATTCAGTACTTC. It codes for CASSQVNRGPKNIQYF.

This sequence joins TRBV30 and TRBJ2-2; no clear D. The CDR3 consists of 13 residues. Germline assignment: CDR1 GTSNPN and CDR2 SVGIG (reference sequence). The CDR3 coding sequence is TGTGCTTCTATCGGGCGGTACACCGGGGAGCTGTTTTTT. It specifies CASIGRYTGELFF.

The V call is TRBV11-2, the J call TRBJ1-3, with D unclear. Germline V lookup: CDR1 SGHAT, CDR2 FQNNGV. V was trimmed by 5 bases and J by 7 bases, leaving 15 bases between them. This CDR3 spans 14 amino acids. This chain's CDR3 is CASSQTYTSNTIYF. CDR3 sequence (DNA): TGTGCCAGCAGCCAGACCTACACCTCGAACACCATATATTTT.

This clone has only one observation. The chain has TRBV18 and TRBJ2-3; D ambiguous. CDR1 and CDR2 (germline): KGHSH, LQKENI. The CDR3 is 12 residues long. Trimming removed 1 base from V and 5 bases from J, with 4 bases in between. The chain's CDR3 is CASSPRRDTQYF. Here the CDR3 DNA reads TGTGCCAGCTCACCACGGCGAGATACGCAGTATTTT.

This chain uses TRBV30 with TRBJ2-2, with 7 bases that match TRBD1. The CDR3 is 15 residues long. CDR1 GTSNPN and CDR2 SVGIG come from the germline V gene (reference sequence). With 1 base clipped from V and 2 bases from J, the junction kept 4 bases outside the gene matches. Written as DNA, the CDR3 is TGTGCCTGGAGTGCCGGGACAGCTAACACCGGGGAGCTGTTTTTT. Translating gives CAWSAGTANTGELFF.

This clone was seen more than once but under ten times. The gene calls are TRBV6-1 and TRBJ1-1; D is unclear. CDR1 MNHNS and CDR2 SASEGT come from the germline V gene. This CDR3 is built from 11 residues. V was pared by 6 bases and J by 2 bases, with 4 bases between. The CDR3 nucleotides read TGTGCCAGCAGCTCCAACACTGAAGCTTTCTTT. Encoded protein: CASSSNTEAFF.

J is TRBJ2-5 and V is TRBV4-2; maybe TRBD1 (6 bases). V lost 4 bases to trimming and J lost 5 bases, with 20 bases between them. This CDR3 has 16 amino acids. Germline V CDR1 and CDR2: LGHNA, YNFKEQ. Here the CDR3 DNA reads TGTGCCAGCAGCCCCGCCGGCGGTGAGGGGGAGGAGACCCAGTACTTC. It is translated as CASSPAGGEGEETQYF.

The V and J genes are TRBV7-8 and TRBJ2-4, with D perhaps assigned TRBD1 or TRBD2 (5 bases each). The CDR3 has 17 residues. Germline V gives CDR1 SGHVS, CDR2 FQNEAQ. Trimming cost V 5 bases and J 0 bases, with 17 bases left between them. CDR3 region: CASSPPRGGIAKNIQYF. The CDR3 DNA reads as TGTGCCAGCAGCCCCCCGAGGGGTGGGATAGCCAAAAACATTCAGTACTTC.

The chain uses TRBV7-9 and TRBJ2-7; no clear D gene. The CDR3 extends over 13 amino acids. The germline V gene has CDR1 SEHNR and CDR2 FQNEAQ (reference sequence). Trimming took 3 bases from V and 3 from J, leaving 9 bases between them. The DNA for the CDR3 is TGTGCCAGCAGCTTGTGGGCTGGCTACGAGCAGTACTTC. This gives the protein CASSLWAGYEQYF.